This T cell receptor (beta chain) was sequenced in a study of cytomegalovirus exposure and HLA in healthy donors. Trimming cost V 5 bases and J 5 bases, with 13 bases left between them. The germline gives CDR1 SGHTA, CDR2 FQGNSA. There are 13 residues in the CDR3. Notes on the study in general: Most of the TCR beta V segments (in an earlier analysis) were productive either about 87% or about 30% of the time.

Regarding this clone: The antigen remains unidentified.

Donors were nominally healthy when sampled, though unrecorded immune exposures were likely. The PCR contained 60 Vbeta and 13 Jbeta primers. Authors' data handling: Later, tens of millions of unique TCR beta chains were counted in an analysis, and some 9.9 million of them were shared. Measured with immunoSEQ multiplex PCR; TCRdb has only the in-frame clones, and not every one. The V and J calls and clone size come from that table; D and trimming were worked out from the DNA. Here the sample table reports fewer than 70,000 clones. This sequence was found in a man aged 25 to 40 in good health and CMV-seropositive. The chain links TRBV7-2 to TRBJ2-7; tentatively, D is TRBD1 (5 bases). The sequenced sample consisted of PBMCs. CDR3 loop: CASSNRRGNEQYF. The CDR3 DNA reads TGTGCCAGCAGCAATCGAAGGGGAAACGAGCAGTACTTC.